A selection of T cell receptor beta chains follows, all from one sample in a study of Graves' ophthalmopathy and Graves' hyperthyroidism. TCRdb ran MiXCR on the multiplex PCR reads and lists one entry per CDR3 protein. The data contain about 15,000 distinct CDR3 sequences, roughly 50% of them singletons. Sequenced input: peripheral blood. Receptors were obtained from a woman in her forties with stable Graves' hyperthyroidism. Both conserved end residues are part of each CDR3. The D gene is left open where the match is weak. Clone size is given for some rows only: seen once, a few or many times, or a class if the clone is expanded.

J gene	CDR3 length	V gene	D gene	clone size	CDR3 DNA	CDR3 protein
TRBJ2-1	14	TRBV7-2	NA	NA	TGTGCCAGCAGCTTTCGGGACTTAAGGAATGAGCAGTTCTTC	CASSFRDLRNEQFF
TRBJ2-7	14	TRBV5-1	NA	NA	TGCGCCAGCAGCTTGGGACGGGTCTCCTACGAGCAGTACTTC	CASSLGRVSYEQYF
TRBJ1-1	18	TRBV25-1	NA	NA	TGTGCCAGCAGTGAATATTACCCACTCGTCGGGGGCGCGACCGAAGCTTTCTTT	CASSEYYPLVGGATEAFF
TRBJ2-7	12	TRBV29-1	NA	medium-sized	TGCAGCGTAGAGGGGGACCCCTACGAGCAGTACTTC	CSVEGDPYEQYF
TRBJ2-3	14	TRBV29-1	NA	medium-sized	TGCAGCTCGACGGGTGACAGACTCACAGATACGCAGTATTTT	CSSTGDRLTDTQYF
TRBJ1-1	14	TRBV4-3	NA	NA	TGCGCCAGCAGCCAAGATAAGATGGCAAATGAAGCTTTCTTT	CASSQDKMANEAFF
TRBJ1-5	14	TRBV20-1	NA	NA	TGCAGTGCCAGTTACGGGGTAAGCAATCAGCTCCAGCATTTT	CSASYGVSNQLQHF
TRBJ2-5	13	TRBV19	NA	NA	TGTGCCACTCGAAGCGGCCCTCTGGAGACCCAGTACTTC	CATRSGPLETQYF
TRBJ2-1	12	TRBV7-9	TRBD1	medium-sized	TGTGCCAGCAGCGCAACACAGGGGGAGGAGTTCTTC	CASSATQGEEFF
TRBJ2-7	12	TRBV5-1	NA	NA	TGCGCCAGCAGCTTACCATCCTACGAGCAGTACTTC	CASSLPSYEQYF
TRBJ1-5	14	TRBV15	NA	few	TGTGCCACCAGCAGAGATCGGACGAGCCAGCCCCAGCATTTT	CATSRDRTSQPQHF
TRBJ2-1	16	TRBV7-6	TRBD2	few	TGTGCCAGCGGCTCTAGCGGGAGTCCCACCTACAATGAGCAGTTCTTC	CASGSSGSPTYNEQFF
TRBJ1-1	16	TRBV11-2	NA	few	TGTGCCAGCAGCCCTTGCTGGGGGCGGACGAACACTGAAGCTTTCTTT	CASSPCWGRTNTEAFF
TRBJ1-2	13	TRBV30	TRBD1	NA	TGTGCCTGGAATCCAGGGGGAAGCTATGGCTACACCTTC	CAWNPGGSYGYTF
TRBJ2-3	13	TRBV11-2	NA	many	TGTGCCAGCAGCTTAGAGGTGCCTGAGGGGCAGTATTTT	CASSLEVPEGQYF
TRBJ1-2	15	TRBV10-1	NA	medium-sized	TGCGCCAGCAGCCACCTCGACACGGAGAGCTATGGCTACACCTTC	CASSHLDTESYGYTF
TRBJ1-4	14	TRBV7-3	NA	NA	TGTGCCAGCAGCTTGGTAGGGACTAATGAAAAACTGTTTTTT	CASSLVGTNEKLFF
TRBJ2-5	18	TRBV9	TRBD1	few	TGTGCCAGCAGCGTAGGTAATTGGGACAGAGAATATACCGAGACCCAGTACTTC	CASSVGNWDREYTETQYF
TRBJ2-1	13	TRBV7-3	TRBD2	medium-sized	TGTGCCAGCAGCTCCCGGACTAGCGGGGAGCAGTTCTTC	CASSSRTSGEQFF
TRBJ2-7	16	TRBV10-3	TRBD2	NA	TGTGCCATCAGTGACCAGACTAGCGGGAGTCCCTACGAGCAGTACTTC	CAISDQTSGSPYEQYF
TRBJ2-7	12	TRBV20-1	NA	once	TGCAGTGCGGCAGGGAGGACCTACGAGCAGTACTTC	CSAAGRTYEQYF
TRBJ1-1	14	TRBV2	TRBD1	many	TGTGCCAGCAGATCCGGGACAGGGAGGACTGAAGCTTTCTTT	CASRSGTGRTEAFF
TRBJ2-2	16	TRBV25-1	NA	NA	TGTGCCAGCAGTAAATTTCGCCAGGGGAACACCGGGGAGCTGTTTTTT	CASSKFRQGNTGELFF
TRBJ2-1	12	TRBV20-1	NA	many	TGCAGTGCTAGAGGTTCGTGGGTTGAGCAGTTCTTC	CSARGSWVEQFF
TRBJ2-3	20	TRBV5-1	TRBD2	few	TGCGCCAGCAGGAGGCGAGGGTGGAGCGGGAGTTTTCAGCCCACAGATACGCAGTATTTT	CASRRRGWSGSFQPTDTQYF
TRBJ1-3	14	TRBV2	TRBD1	medium-sized	TGTGCCAGCAGTGTACAGGGGGTAAGGAACACCATATATTTT	CASSVQGVRNTIYF
TRBJ2-6	20	TRBV6-2/TRBV6-3	NA	NA	TGTGCCAGCAGTTACCAGGAGGGGGACCCGGGATTCTCTGGGGCCAACGTCCTGACTTTC	CASSYQEGDPGFSGANVLTF
TRBJ1-1	13	TRBV29-1	NA	NA	TGCAGCGTTGTTCACAGCTCGAGCACTGAAGCTTTCTTT	CSVVHSSSTEAFF
TRBJ2-1	16	TRBV10-3	TRBD2	NA	TGTGCCACGGTAGCGGGAGGGTCCCGCTCCTACAATGAGCAGTTCTTC	CATVAGGSRSYNEQFF
TRBJ1-1	13	TRBV12-3/TRBV12-4	NA	few	TGTGCCAGCAGTTGGGGTGGGGAAACTGAAGCTTTCTTT	CASSWGGETEAFF
TRBJ2-3	10	TRBV20-1	NA	NA	TGCAGTGCTAGGTCAGATATGCAGTATTTT	CSARSDMQYF
TRBJ1-5	15	TRBV7-2	NA	NA	TGTGCCAGCAGCCCGGAGGGACGGGAGAAAGAGACCCAGCATTTT	CASSPEGREKETQHF
TRBJ1-3	12	TRBV7-7	NA	NA	TGTGCTAGCAGCTTAGGACCGAACACCATATATTTT	CASSLGPNTIYF